One sample yielded the 6 T cell receptor beta chains listed below, sequenced in a study of post-analysis software for immune sequencing data. Whole-study results and caveats: Roughly 5 TRBV segments, TRBV5-6, TRBV5-1 and TRBV20-1 among them, were found more frequent in patients than controls.

Unique-molecular-identifier-tagged TCR beta cDNA libraries were used. TCRdb ran MiXCR on the PCR reads and lists one entry per CDR3 protein. The data hold roughly 540,000 distinct CDR3 sequences, with 34% observed a single time. Their antigens remain unidentified. The sample was blood. The receptors stem from a girl aged 2-17 years with multiple sclerosis.

The chain uses TRBV29-1 and TRBJ1-1, with D hard to call. Germline CDR1 reads SQVTM; CDR2 reads ANQGSEA. V was pared by 7 bases and J by 1 base, with 10 bases between. This CDR3 is built from 12 residues. The CDR3 here is CSALSGNTEAFF. As DNA, the CDR3 is TGCAGCGCCCTATCGGGGAACACTGAAGCTTTCTTT.

The V gene is TRBV9, the J gene TRBJ2-1; 7 nucleotides line up with TRBD2. CDR3 length: 15 amino acids. Germline CDR1 reads SGDLS; CDR2 reads YYNGEE. Trimming at V came to 0 bases and at J to 4 bases, leaving 4 bases not matched to a gene. This chain's CDR3 is CASSVEAGRYNEQFF. The DNA for the CDR3 is TGTGCCAGCAGCGTAGAAGCGGGGCGTTACAATGAGCAGTTCTTC.

The V and J genes are TRBV3-1 and TRBJ1-1, with D perhaps TRBD1 (6 bases). The germline gives CDR1 LGHDT, CDR2 YNNKEL (reference sequence). The CDR3 covers 12 residues. V was clipped by 4 bases and J by 6 bases, with 9 bases between them. CDR3 region: CASSRDRSEAFF. Written as DNA, the CDR3 is TGTGCCAGCAGCCGAGACAGGTCTGAAGCTTTCTTT.

The chain is built from TRBV7-6 and TRBJ1-1; D is uncertain. Per the germline V gene, CDR1 is SGHVS and CDR2 is FNYEAQ. There are 14 residues in the CDR3. The germline V and J ends were trimmed by 0 bases and 0 bases, with 5 bases remaining between them. Written as DNA, the CDR3 is TGTGCCAGCAGCTTAGCTCACTTGAACACTGAAGCTTTCTTT. Its protein is CASSLAHLNTEAFF.

V usage is TRBV20-1 and J usage is TRBJ2-5; 9 nucleotides agree with TRBD1. CDR1 is DFQATT and CDR2 is SNEGSKA in the germline V gene (reference sequence). The V gene end was trimmed by 6 bases and the J gene end by 4 bases; junction bases not matched to a gene: 12. This CDR3 is built from 15 residues. The CDR3 here is CSARATGQGGETQYF. DNA of the CDR3: TGCAGTGCCCGGGCCACGGGACAGGGAGGAGAGACCCAGTACTTC.

This clonotype was detected only a few times. The chain carries TRBV28 and TRBJ2-5, with 8 bases identical to TRBD1. V gave up 8 bases and J gave up 2 bases; unmatched junction bases: 7. The CDR3 has 14 residues. Germline V gene sequence: CDR1 MDHEN, CDR2 SYDVKM. The CDR3 reads CASGIWTGQETQYF. DNA for the CDR3: TGTGCCAGCGGGATCTGGACAGGGCAAGAGACCCAGTACTTC.